This TCR beta chain was sequenced in a study of shared clonotypes between healthy human individuals. This clone came up once. Clones were read by immunoSEQ multiplex PCR, and TCRdb kept only the in-frame ones, dropping some. The data show about 680,000 clones, around two thirds seen once. The study separated CD4+ cells into CD45RA+ naive and CD45RA-negative memory subsets. Sequenced material: memory CD4+ T cells sorted from blood. Subset defined: CD45RA-negative fraction. This TCR derives from a woman in her 30s in good health.

The CDR3 protein is CASSNKLRYNEQFF. The CDR3 DNA is TGTGCCAGCAGTAATAAACTCCGCTACAATGAGCAGTTCTTC. The V and J genes are TRBV27 and TRBJ2-1, with D uncertain. CDR3 length: 14 residues. Trimming shortened V by 5 bases and J by 3 bases, and 11 bases separated the two germline ends. Per germline, CDR1 MNHEY and CDR2 SMNVEV (reference sequence).